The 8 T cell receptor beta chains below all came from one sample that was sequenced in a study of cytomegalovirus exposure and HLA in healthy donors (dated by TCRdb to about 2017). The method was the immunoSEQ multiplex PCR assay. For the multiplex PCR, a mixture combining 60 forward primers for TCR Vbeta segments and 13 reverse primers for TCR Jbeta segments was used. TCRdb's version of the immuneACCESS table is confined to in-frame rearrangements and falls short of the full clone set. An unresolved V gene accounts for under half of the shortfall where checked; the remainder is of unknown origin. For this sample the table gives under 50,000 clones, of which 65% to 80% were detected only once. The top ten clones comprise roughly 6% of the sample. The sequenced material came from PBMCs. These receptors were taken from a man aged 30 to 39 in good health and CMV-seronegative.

As DNA, the CDR3 is TGCGCCAGCAGCACAGGAGGACAGATAAGTCTTGGCTACACCTTC. Translation: CASSTGGQISLGYTF. The rearrangement joins TRBV5-1 to TRBJ1-2; a weak D match, TRBD1 (6 bases). Germline CDR1 reads SGHRS; CDR2 reads YFSETQ. Trimming left V 4 bases short and J 7 bases short, with 20 bases between. This CDR3 comprises 15 residues.

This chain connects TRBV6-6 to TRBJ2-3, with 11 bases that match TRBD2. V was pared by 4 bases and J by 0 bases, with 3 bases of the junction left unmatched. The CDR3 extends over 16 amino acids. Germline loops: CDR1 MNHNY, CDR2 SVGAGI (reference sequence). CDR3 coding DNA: TGTGCCAGCAGTTGGACTAGCGGGTTTAGCACAGATACGCAGTATTTT. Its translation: CASSWTSGFSTDTQYF.

The CDR3: CATLAGERPGELFF. The CDR3 coding sequence is TGTGCCACCCTAGCGGGAGAGAGGCCCGGGGAGCTGTTTTTT. The chain is built from TRBV6-5 and TRBJ2-2, with 10 nucleotides matching TRBD2. V lost 10 bases and J lost 6; bases outside the gene matches: 8. The CDR3 spans 14 residues. Germline V gives CDR1 MNHEY, CDR2 SVGAGI.

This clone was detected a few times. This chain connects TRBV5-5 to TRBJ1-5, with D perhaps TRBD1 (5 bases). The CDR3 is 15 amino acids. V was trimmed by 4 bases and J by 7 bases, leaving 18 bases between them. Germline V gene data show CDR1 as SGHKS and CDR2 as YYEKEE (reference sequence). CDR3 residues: CASSLFGGVEQPQHF. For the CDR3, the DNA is TGTGCCAGCAGCCTTTTCGGGGGGGTTGAGCAGCCCCAGCATTTT. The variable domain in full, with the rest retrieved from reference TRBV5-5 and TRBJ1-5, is DAGVTQSPTHLIKTRGQQVTLRCSPISGHKSVSWYQQVLGQGPQFIFQYYEKEERGRGNFPDRFSARQFPNYSSELNVNALLLGDSALYLCASSLFGGVEQPQHFGDGTRLSIL.

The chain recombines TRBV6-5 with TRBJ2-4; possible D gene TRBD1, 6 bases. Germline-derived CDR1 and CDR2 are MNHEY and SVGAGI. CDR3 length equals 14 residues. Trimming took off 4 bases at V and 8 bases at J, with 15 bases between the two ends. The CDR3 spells CASSSIQGNDIQYF. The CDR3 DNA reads TGTGCCAGCAGTTCTATACAGGGCAACGACATTCAGTACTTC.

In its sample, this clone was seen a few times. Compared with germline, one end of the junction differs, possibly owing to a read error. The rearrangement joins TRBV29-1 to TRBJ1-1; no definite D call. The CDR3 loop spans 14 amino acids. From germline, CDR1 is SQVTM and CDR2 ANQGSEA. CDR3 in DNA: TGCAGCGTTCTCTCAACGGGGATGAACACTGAAACTTTCTTT. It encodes CSVLSTGMNTETFF.

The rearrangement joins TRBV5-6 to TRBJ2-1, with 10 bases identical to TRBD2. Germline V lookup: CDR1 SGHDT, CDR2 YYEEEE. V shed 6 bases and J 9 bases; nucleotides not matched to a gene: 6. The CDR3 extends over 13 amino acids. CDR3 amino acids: CASTPSGSGEQFF. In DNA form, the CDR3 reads TGTGCCAGCACCCCTAGCGGGAGTGGTGAGCAGTTCTTC.

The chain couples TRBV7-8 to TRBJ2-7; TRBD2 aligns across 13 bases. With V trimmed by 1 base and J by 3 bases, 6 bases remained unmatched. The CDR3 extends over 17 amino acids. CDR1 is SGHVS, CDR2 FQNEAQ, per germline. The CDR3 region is CASSLVGGTSGIYEQYF. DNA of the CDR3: TGTGCCAGCAGCTTAGTAGGGGGGACTAGCGGGATCTACGAGCAGTACTTC.